This TCR beta chain was captured in a study of blood T cell repertoires in COVID-19. As regards this clone: The same CDR3 can be traced to other DNA sequences in this sample.

Method: immunoSEQ multiplex PCR; TCRdb's copy keeps in-frame clones and lacks some. The sample includes about 360,000 clones, around 87% seen only once; the top ten take under 1.5%. This CDR3 spans 14 amino acids. Looked up from germline, CDR1 is SGHRS and CDR2 is YFSETQ. Trimming left V 0 bases short and J 0 bases short, with 6 bases between. What was sequenced was PBMCs or T cells enriched from blood (not recorded which). The TCR was taken from a man under 40 who had recovered from COVID-19. This chain links TRBV5-1 with TRBJ1-1; no clear D. CDR3 sequence: CASSLGGMNTEAFF. CDR3 sequence (DNA): TGCGCCAGCAGCTTGGGAGGGATGAACACTGAAGCTTTCTTT.